This T cell receptor beta chain was sequenced during a study of blood T cell repertoires in COVID-19. Germline V gives CDR1 WNHNN, CDR2 SYGVQD (reference sequence). The CDR3 loop spans 18 amino acids. The V and J ends lost 3 bases and 6 bases, in that order; junction bases with no gene match: 12. The repertoire was sequenced with immunoSEQ multiplex PCR; TCRdb's copy has only in-frame clones and lacks some. Of a few hundred thousand clones listed, about 87% were seen once; the top ten hold approximately 1.2%. Sequencing was performed on PBMCs or T cells enriched from blood (not recorded which). This TCR came from a woman aged 40 to 50 with acute COVID-19. This chain joins TRBV10-1 and TRBJ2-2; 11 nucleotides align to TRBD2. The DNA for the CDR3 is TGCGCCAGCAGTGACCCAGGACTAGCGGGTTCAGGTGCCGGGGAGCTGTTTTTT. It is translated as CASSDPGLAGSGAGELFF.